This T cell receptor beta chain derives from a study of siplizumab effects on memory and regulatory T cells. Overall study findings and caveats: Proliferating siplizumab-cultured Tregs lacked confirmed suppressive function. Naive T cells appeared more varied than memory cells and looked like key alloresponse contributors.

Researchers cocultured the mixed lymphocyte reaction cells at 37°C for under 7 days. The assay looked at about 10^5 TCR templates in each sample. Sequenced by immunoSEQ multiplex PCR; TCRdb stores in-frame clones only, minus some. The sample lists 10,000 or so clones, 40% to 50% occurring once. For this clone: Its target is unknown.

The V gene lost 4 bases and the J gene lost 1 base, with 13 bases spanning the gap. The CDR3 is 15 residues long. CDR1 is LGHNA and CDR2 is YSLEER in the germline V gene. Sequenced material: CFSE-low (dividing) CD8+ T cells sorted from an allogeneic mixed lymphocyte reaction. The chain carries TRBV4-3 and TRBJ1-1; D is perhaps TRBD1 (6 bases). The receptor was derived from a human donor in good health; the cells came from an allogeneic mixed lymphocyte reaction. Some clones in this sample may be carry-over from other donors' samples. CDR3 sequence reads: CASSRRTASNTEAFF. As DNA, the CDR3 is TGCGCCAGCAGCCGCCGGACAGCCTCGAACACTGAAGCTTTCTTT.